This T cell receptor beta chain was observed in a study of CD8 T cells in ankylosing spondylitis. CDR1 and CDR2 (germline): SQVTM, ANQGSEA. The CDR3 length is 13 residues. With 6 bases removed from V and 1 base from J, the gap between germline ends came to 12 bases. In TCRdb, the 5' RACE reads were re-called with MiXCR into one record per CDR3 protein. The sample has 85,000 to 90,000 distinct CDR3 sequences; roughly 30% are singletons. V gene TRBV29-1 combines with J gene TRBJ1-1, with D unresolved. The sequence came from a male donor with ankylosing spondylitis or in good health (not recorded which). The specimen was blood, either unsorted or a sorted T cell fraction (not recorded which). The CDR3 is CSVQGRSNTEAFF. In DNA form, the CDR3 reads TGCAGCGTCCAAGGACGGTCGAACACTGAAGCTTTCTTT.